The present TCR beta chain was sequenced within a study of CXCR3-negative and CXCR3-positive naive CD8 T cells. Findings and limits, study-wide: Memory, not naive, CXCR3-negative and CXCR3-positive cells differed in TRBV-TRBJ usage. Both naive subsets carried similar amounts of surface CD5, so TCR strength was inferred from TRB CDR3 properties.

Naive CD8+ T cells were CD45RO-CCR7+CD27+CD95-. Comments on this clonotype: The target antigen is unknown.

The TRB libraries of cDNA were built by UMI-labeled 5' RACE. TCRdb re-called the 5' RACE reads and catalogs CDR3 proteins one per entry, DNA excluded. Seen in this sample are tens of thousands of distinct CDR3 sequences; the ten most common clones hold around 1.5%. This CDR3 has 17 amino acids. Germline V gene sequence: CDR1 SGHVS, CDR2 FQNEAQ. Sequences were obtained from naive CXCR3- CD8+ T cells from blood. Subset denoted: CD45RO-CCR7+CD27+CD95- naive CD8+ T cells lacking CXCR3 (TNR3-). The chain employs TRBV7-8 and TRBJ2-2; TCRdb's D call of TRBD1 is untestable without DNA. The TCR was taken from a human donor in good health. Some clones in this sample may be carry-over from other donors' samples. The CDR3 sequence is CASSLLVDSANTGELFF.